This TCR beta chain stems from a study of T cell responses to AZD1222 COVID-19 vaccine. Study-level background: Recipients boosted at about 4 weeks or about 12 weeks are pooled. The study, taken as a whole, reports: Repertoire sampling happened only post peak T cell response. The donor group comprised mostly white British people and more females; the analysis possibly underestimated clonal diversity. Elevations in Spike-specific TCR breadth and depth followed administration of two AZD1222 doses.

Assay: immunoSEQ multiplex PCR; the TCRdb copy retains only in-frame clones and omits some. This sample carries 120,000 or so clones, about nine tenths of them seen once, and the ten largest clones take 1% to 1.5%. Deletions cut 2 bases from V and 8 bases from J, with 13 bases between. Per germline, CDR1 SGHTA and CDR2 FQGNSA. CDR3 size: 15 residues. With regard to this clone: Its antigen is still unknown.

The V call is TRBV7-2, the J call TRBJ1-6, with no clear D. The sequencing here drew on peripheral blood, taken on day 0 of AZD1222 vaccination. The TCR comes from an adult in good health. CDR3 region: CASSLRGNRDSPLHF. CDR3 DNA: TGTGCCAGCAGCTTAAGAGGGAATCGAGATTCACCCCTCCACTTT.